Below are 5 T cell receptor beta chains sequenced from a single sample in a study of cytomegalovirus exposure and HLA in healthy donors. PCR was performed using 60 Vbeta and 13 Jbeta primers. Assay: immunoSEQ multiplex PCR; the TCRdb copy retains only in-frame clones and omits some. The data show about 250,000 clones, with 85% seen just once and 0.24% held by the top ten. The source material was PBMCs. These receptors were taken from a girl aged 2 to 9 in good health and CMV-seronegative.

The rearrangement joins TRBV19 to TRBJ2-1; 7 nucleotides agree with TRBD2. This CDR3 is built from 14 residues. Germline values: CDR1 LNHDA, CDR2 SQIVND (reference sequence). V lost 1 base and J lost 6; bases outside the gene matches: 3. CDR3 residues: CASSIAGGPNEQFF. Written as DNA, the CDR3 is TGTGCCAGTAGTATAGCGGGAGGTCCCAATGAGCAGTTCTTC. The variable domain in full, with the rest retrieved from reference TRBV19 and TRBJ2-1, is DGGITQSPKYLFRKEGQNVTLSCEQNLNHDAMYWYRQDPGQGLRLIYYSQIVNDFQKGDIAEGYSVSREKKESFPLTVTSAQKNPTAFYLCASSIAGGPNEQFFGPGTRLTVL.

This clone occurred once. The chain links TRBV30 to TRBJ1-6; unclear D gene. With 4 bases removed from V and 4 bases from J, the gap between germline ends came to 11 bases. This CDR3 has 14 amino acids. The V gene's germline CDR1 is GTSNPN and CDR2 SVGIG (reference sequence). The CDR3 here is CAWTFRGYNSPLHF. The DNA for the CDR3 is TGTGCCTGGACCTTTCGGGGATATAATTCACCCCTCCACTTT.

This chain uses TRBV6-1 with TRBJ1-5; TRBD1 matches at 8 bases. Looked up from germline, CDR1 is MNHNS and CDR2 is SASEGT. With V trimmed by 1 base and J by 2 bases, 10 bases remained unmatched. The CDR3 sequence is 18 residues long. The CDR3 DNA is TGTGCCAGCAGTGAAGGGGGGACAGGAGGGGTTGGCAATCAGCCCCAGCATTTT. This gives the protein CASSEGGTGGVGNQPQHF.

The V and J genes are TRBV5-6 and TRBJ2-5; D might be TRBD2 (5 bases). Trimming pared 3 bases from V and 4 bases from J, leaving 10 bases between. The CDR3 has 13 amino acids. Germline values: CDR1 SGHDT, CDR2 YYEEEE. CDR3 sequence: CASSYGLGETQYF. The CDR3 DNA reads TGTGCCAGCAGCTACGGACTGGGAGAGACCCAGTACTTC.

DNA for the CDR3: TGCAGCGCTCTCGAAGCAACAAATGGACTAGCGGGAGTGGGGGAGACCCAGTACTTC. This encodes CSALEATNGLAGVGETQYF. The chain is built from TRBV29-1 and TRBJ2-5, with 13 nucleotides matching TRBD2. This CDR3 spans 19 amino acids. Germline loops: CDR1 SQVTM, CDR2 ANQGSEA. V dropped 7 bases and J dropped 5; count of bases not matched to a gene: 22.